This T cell receptor beta chain was observed in a study of blood T cell repertoires in COVID-19. The overall study: From the United States, Italy and Spain came samples of acute and convalescent COVID-19. Sources were T cells, B-cell-depleted T cells, or PBMCs; the material itself was cDNA or gDNA.

Germline values: CDR1 MNHEY, CDR2 SVGAGI. V lost 0 bases and J 2 bases, leaving 6 bases between the germline ends. This CDR3 is built from 14 residues. Source study methods: Researchers report that nucleated cell counts were estimated from reference gene primer amplification. The method was immunoSEQ multiplex PCR; TCRdb's version includes in-frame clones alone and lacks a portion of them. That table furnishes V, J and clone size, whereas the DNA furnished D and trimming. Among 300,000 to 350,000 clones listed, more than 80% were seen once. This sequence joins TRBV6-5 and TRBJ2-3, with D uncertain. The source of this sequence is a woman in her 30s with COVID-19, enrolled during active disease. Sequenced: peripheral blood. The CDR3 loop is CASSYSGNTDTQYF. In DNA form, the CDR3 reads TGTGCCAGCAGTTACTCGGGCAACACAGATACGCAGTATTTT.